This T cell receptor beta chain was found in a study of molecular identifiers for immune sequencing clone quantification (dated by TCRdb to the late 2010s). Background on the whole study: For a replicate experiment, RNA from roughly 18,000 or 92,000 naive CD8 T cells was divided into five aliquots, and four of the five aliquots were sequenced. The study was a methods study using CD8 T cells to benchmark molecular-identifier clustering-based TCR repertoire sequencing (MIDCIRS) and TCR RNA copy counting.

The paper as a whole reports these results and caveats: Spiked-in Jurkat TCR RNA equivalent to a single cell was reported to be detectable even among approximately 900,000 naive CD8 T cells. The sizes of highly expanded clones could end up underestimated when identical TCR molecules share a barcode. When barcode sub-clustering was left out, chimeric consensus sequences inflated TCR diversity, with chimeras reaching as high as 47%. Modeling gave about 3.2 recovered TCR RNA copies per cell versus about 10 by digital PCR, implying 25% to 30% capture efficiency. The naive libraries included spiked-in Jurkat TCR RNA (approximately ten copies' worth), and this RNA is not part of the donor repertoire. In CMV-specific effector cells, over 98% of molecules were held by clones above 20 RNA copies, whereas under 1% of molecules were held by such clones in naive cells.

Libraries of naive CD8 T cells were built from around 20,000 to 1,000,000 sorted cells, with 10%, 30% or 50% of the purified RNA used. Naive CD8 T cells, defined as CD8+CD4-CCR7+CD45RA+, were FACS-sorted into RLT Plus buffer on a BD FACSAria II. To test detection sensitivity, Jurkat RNA equal to ten TCR copies was added to samples of roughly 19,000-1,100,000 naive CD8 T cells. Enrichment of CD8 T cells was performed with RosetteSep CD8+ T Cell Enrichment Cocktail and Ficoll-Paque, after which ACK red cell lysis was carried out. This clonotype has a handful of counts. The antigen it binds to is not known. Base qualities are not provided; no much larger clone lies one nucleotide away. The library was obtained by PCR. Sequenced on a NextSeq 500. Bulk TCR libraries were made following a previously described method, with the TCR primers given in Table S5. Total RNA was purified with the Qiagen AllPrep DNA/RNA kit. Before analysis, reads from multiple sequencing runs of the same library were pooled. On the study's bioinformatics: Reads were retained only if an exact TCR constant sequence was present, and the retained reads were trimmed to 150 nt and grouped according to their 12-nt molecular barcodes. Within each barcode group, reads were sub-clustered at a 15% Levenshtein threshold, and quality-weighted consensus sequences were built per RNA molecule. Non-functional sequences were excluded, and lower-count sequences lying one edit away from another sequence were also excluded. Based on a fit of two negative binomial distributions, barcode sub-clusters having less than 20% of the maximum read count were discarded. TCRdb passed the public sequencing reads through fastp at Q25 and MiXCR, retaining productive beta sequences. Rows matching on CDR3 protein sequence are summarized as one entry with the most common DNA and genes. The V and J calls and clone size are TCRdb's, not the authors'. A total of about 98,000 distinct CDR3 sequences appear in this sample, 35% of them only once. The top ten constitute roughly 9.3% of the sample.

Its CDR3 holds 13 amino acids, cysteine through phenylalanine. Of all the DNA, just the CDR3 is kept, 39 bases in frame from base 1. The trim is 4 bases for V and 2 bases for J, with a gap of 9 bases between the germline ends. Sequences MNHEY (CDR1) and SMNVEV (CDR2) are obtained from the germline V gene (reference sequence). The source is a human donor in good health. Some libraries in this study had Jurkat cell RNA spiked in. The rearranged chain carries TRBV27 and TRBJ2-7; a confident D gene designation cannot be given. The sample consisted of naive CD8+ T cells from blood, with Jurkat cell RNA spiked in. Interpreted using the paper, the cell subset or site label stands for: FACS-sorted CD8+CD4-CCR7+CD45RA+ naive T cells. CDR3 protein: CASSYGRTYEQYF. The nucleotide sequence reads as follows: TGTGCCAGCAGTTACGGACGGACCTACGAGCAGTACTTC.